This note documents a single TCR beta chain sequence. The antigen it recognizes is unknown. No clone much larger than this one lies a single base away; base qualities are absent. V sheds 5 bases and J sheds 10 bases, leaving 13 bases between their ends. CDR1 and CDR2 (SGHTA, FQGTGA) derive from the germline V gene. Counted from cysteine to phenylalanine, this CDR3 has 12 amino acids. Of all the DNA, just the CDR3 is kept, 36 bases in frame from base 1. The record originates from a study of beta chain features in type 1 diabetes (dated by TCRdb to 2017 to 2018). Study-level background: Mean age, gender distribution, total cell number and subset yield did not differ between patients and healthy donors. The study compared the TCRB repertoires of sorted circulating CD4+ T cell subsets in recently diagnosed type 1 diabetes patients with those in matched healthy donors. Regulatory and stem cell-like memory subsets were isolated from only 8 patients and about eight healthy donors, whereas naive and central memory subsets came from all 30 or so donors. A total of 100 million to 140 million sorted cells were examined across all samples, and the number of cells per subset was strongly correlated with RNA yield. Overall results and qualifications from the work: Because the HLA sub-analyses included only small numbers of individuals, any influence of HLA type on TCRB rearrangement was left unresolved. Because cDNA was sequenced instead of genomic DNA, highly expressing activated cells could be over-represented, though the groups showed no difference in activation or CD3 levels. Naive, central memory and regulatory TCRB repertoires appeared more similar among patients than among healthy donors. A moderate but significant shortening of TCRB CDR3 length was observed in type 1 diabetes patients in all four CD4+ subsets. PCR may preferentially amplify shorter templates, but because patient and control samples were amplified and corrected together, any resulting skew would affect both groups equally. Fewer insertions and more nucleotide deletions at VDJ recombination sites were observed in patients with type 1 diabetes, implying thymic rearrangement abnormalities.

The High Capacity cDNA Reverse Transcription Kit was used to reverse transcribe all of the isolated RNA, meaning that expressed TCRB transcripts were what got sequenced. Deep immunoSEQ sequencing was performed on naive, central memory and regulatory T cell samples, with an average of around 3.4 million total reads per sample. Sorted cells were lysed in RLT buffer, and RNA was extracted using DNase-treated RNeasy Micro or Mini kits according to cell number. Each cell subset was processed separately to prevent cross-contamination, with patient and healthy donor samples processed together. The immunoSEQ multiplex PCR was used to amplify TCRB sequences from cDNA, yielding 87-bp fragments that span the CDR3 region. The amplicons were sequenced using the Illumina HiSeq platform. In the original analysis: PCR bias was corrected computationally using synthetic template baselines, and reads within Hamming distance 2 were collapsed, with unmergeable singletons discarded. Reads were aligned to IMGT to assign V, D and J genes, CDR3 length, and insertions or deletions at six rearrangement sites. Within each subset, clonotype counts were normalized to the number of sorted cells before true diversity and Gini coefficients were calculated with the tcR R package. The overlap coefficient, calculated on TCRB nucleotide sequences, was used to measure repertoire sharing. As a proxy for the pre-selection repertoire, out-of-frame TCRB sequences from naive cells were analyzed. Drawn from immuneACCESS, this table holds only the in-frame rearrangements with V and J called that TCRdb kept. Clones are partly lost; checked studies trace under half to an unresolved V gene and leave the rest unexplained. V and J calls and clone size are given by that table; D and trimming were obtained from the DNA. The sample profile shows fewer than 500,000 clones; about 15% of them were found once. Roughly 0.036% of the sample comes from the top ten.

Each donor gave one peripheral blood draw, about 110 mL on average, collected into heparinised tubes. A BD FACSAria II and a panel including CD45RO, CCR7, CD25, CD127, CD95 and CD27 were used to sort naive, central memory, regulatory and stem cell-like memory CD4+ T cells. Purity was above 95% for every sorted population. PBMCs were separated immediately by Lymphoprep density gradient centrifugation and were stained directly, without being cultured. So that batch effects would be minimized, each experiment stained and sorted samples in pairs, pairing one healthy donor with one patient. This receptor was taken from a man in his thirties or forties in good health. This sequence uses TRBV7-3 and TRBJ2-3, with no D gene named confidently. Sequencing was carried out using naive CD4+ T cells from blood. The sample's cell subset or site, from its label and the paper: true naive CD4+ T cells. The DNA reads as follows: TGTGCCAGCAGCGACCCAGGATTAGCGCAGTATTTT. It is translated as CASSDPGLAQYF.